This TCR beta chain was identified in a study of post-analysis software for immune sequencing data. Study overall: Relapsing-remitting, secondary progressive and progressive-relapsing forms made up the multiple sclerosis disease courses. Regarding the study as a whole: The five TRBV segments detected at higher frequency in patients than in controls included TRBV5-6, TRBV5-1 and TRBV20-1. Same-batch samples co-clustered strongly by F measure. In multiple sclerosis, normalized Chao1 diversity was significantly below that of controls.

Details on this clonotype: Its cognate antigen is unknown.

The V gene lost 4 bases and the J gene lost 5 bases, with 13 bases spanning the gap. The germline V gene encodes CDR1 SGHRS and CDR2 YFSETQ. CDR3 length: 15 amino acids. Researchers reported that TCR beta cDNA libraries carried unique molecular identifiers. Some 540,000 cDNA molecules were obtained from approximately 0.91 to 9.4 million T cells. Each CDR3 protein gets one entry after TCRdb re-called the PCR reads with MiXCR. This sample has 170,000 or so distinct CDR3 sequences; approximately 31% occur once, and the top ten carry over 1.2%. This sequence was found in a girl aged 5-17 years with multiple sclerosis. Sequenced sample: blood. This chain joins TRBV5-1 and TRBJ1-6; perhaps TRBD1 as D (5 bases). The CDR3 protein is CASSGRRADNSPLHF. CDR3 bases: TGCGCCAGCAGCGGACGCAGGGCAGATAATTCACCCCTCCACTTT. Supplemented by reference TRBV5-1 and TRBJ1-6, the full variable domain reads KAGVTQTPRYLIKTRGQQVTLSCSPISGHRSVSWYQQTPGQGLQFLFEYFSETQRNKGNFPGRFSGRQFSNSRSEMNVSTLELGDSALYLCASSGRRADNSPLHFGNGTRLTVT.